The 15 T cell receptor beta chains listed next were all sequenced from one sample in a study of Graves' ophthalmopathy and Graves' hyperthyroidism. Amplification from RNA transcripts yielded the TCR beta CDR3 regions. An initial RT-PCR round employing HTBI primers preceded a second-round multiplex PCR. TCRdb re-derived calls from the multiplex PCR reads in MiXCR, one entry per CDR3 protein. The profile shows over a million distinct CDR3 sequences, approximately 35% of them singletons. Sequenced input: peripheral blood or thyroid tissue (not recorded which). The receptor source for this set is an adult man with Graves' hyperthyroidism.

This rearrangement joins TRBV4-1 to TRBJ1-3; a weak D match, TRBD1 (5 bases). Germline assignment: CDR1 MGHRA and CDR2 YSYEKL. This CDR3 region has 16 residues. V was clipped by 2 bases and J by 0 bases, with 11 bases between them. CDR3 loop: CASSQPGHFSGNTIYF. The CDR3 nucleotides are TGCGCCAGCAGCCAACCTGGACACTTCTCTGGAAACACCATATATTTT.

The chain carries TRBV29-1 and TRBJ1-1; D uncertain. The CDR3 is made up of 15 amino acids. V was cut by 1 base and J by 3 bases, with 15 bases left in between. CDR1 is SQVTM, CDR2 ANQGSEA, per germline. The CDR3 reads CSVEGVLNKDTEAFF. The CDR3 DNA follows: TGCAGCGTTGAAGGGGTTCTAAATAAGGACACTGAAGCTTTCTTT.

This clonotype was observed a single time. The V call is TRBV5-1, the J call TRBJ2-2; TRBD1 agrees at 11 bases. The germline CDR1 and CDR2 sequences are SGHRS and YFSETQ. The CDR3 covers 16 residues. Unmatched junction bases numbered 5, after V lost 1 base and J lost 6 bases. CDR3 sequence reads: CASSLLGQGESGELFF. CDR3 sequence (DNA): TGCGCCAGCAGCTTGCTGGGACAGGGGGAGTCCGGGGAGCTGTTTTTT.

This clonotype has only a few counts. The CDR3 nucleotides read TGTGCCAGCAGCTCCGGACTAGCGGGGGACAGAGAGACCCAGTACTTC. Protein: CASSSGLAGDRETQYF. The chain combines TRBV5-5 with TRBJ2-5; TRBD2 agrees at 13 bases. CDR3 length: 16 residues. The ends lost 3 bases at V and 4 bases at J; junction bases unmatched: 6. Per the germline V gene, CDR1 is SGHKS and CDR2 is YYEKEE (reference sequence).

The chain is built from TRBV5-6 and TRBJ1-1, with a possible D match to TRBD1 (5 bases). The CDR3 extends over 15 amino acids. Germline values: CDR1 SGHDT, CDR2 YYEEEE. The germline V and J ends were trimmed by 4 bases and 0 bases, with 13 bases remaining between them. The CDR3 DNA is TGTGCCAGCAGCGCCGCCGGGACTTTGAACACTGAAGCTTTCTTT. Translated, it gives CASSAAGTLNTEAFF.

This clonotype showed up many times. The chain combines TRBV7-9 with TRBJ2-7; D could derive from TRBD1 or TRBD2 (5 bases each). CDR1 is SEHNR and CDR2 is FQNEAQ in the germline V gene (reference sequence). The V end lost 2 bases, the J end lost 3 bases, and 11 bases lay between the germline ends. The CDR3 loop spans 14 amino acids. The CDR3 coding sequence is TGTGCCAGCAGCTTATCGGGACGGAACTACGAGCAGTACTTC. Its protein product is CASSLSGRNYEQYF.

This clonotype was observed at least ten times. The chain recombines TRBV5-1 with TRBJ2-2; tentatively, D is TRBD2 (5 bases). With 6 bases removed from V and 1 base from J, the gap between germline ends came to 16 bases. The CDR3 length is 16 residues. Germline CDR1 SGHRS, CDR2 YFSETQ. The CDR3 region is CASIDPGKGNTGELFF. The CDR3 DNA reads TGCGCCAGCATCGACCCGGGAAAAGGGAACACCGGGGAGCTGTTTTTT.

V and J are TRBV7-2 and TRBJ2-2; tentatively, D is TRBD1 (6 bases). The V end was cut by 1 base, the J end by 7 bases, with 16 bases between. The CDR3 is 16 amino acids. Germline V gene sequence: CDR1 SGHTA, CDR2 FQGNSA. CDR3 sequence: CASSLVGQPPLGELFF. CDR3 DNA sequence: TGTGCCAGCAGCTTAGTCGGACAGCCCCCACTCGGGGAGCTGTTTTTT.

This clonotype was observed at least ten times. V and J are TRBV29-1 and TRBJ1-5; D might be TRBD1 (5 bases). The CDR3 sequence is 13 residues long. The germline V gene has CDR1 SQVTM and CDR2 ANQGSEA. V lost 3 bases and J lost 1, with 7 bases in between. CDR3 nucleotides: TGCAGCGTTGACTCAGGGAGCAATCAGCCCCAGCATTTT. This translates into CSVDSGSNQPQHF.

This clonotype has a count of ten or more. The V and J genes are TRBV11-2 and TRBJ2-7, with D possibly being TRBD2 (5 bases). CDR3 length equals 13 residues. The germline CDR1 and CDR2 sequences are SGHAT and FQNNGV. Deletions cut 5 bases from V and 0 bases from J, with 8 bases between. As DNA, the CDR3 is TGTGCCAGCAGCCCGGGGAGCTCCTACGAGCAGTACTTC. As protein: CASSPGSSYEQYF.

This clonotype was seen many times. The chain couples TRBV19 to TRBJ1-5, with no clear D. Per germline, CDR1 LNHDA and CDR2 SQIVND (reference sequence). This CDR3 has 13 amino acids. Between the trimmed V and J ends, which lost 4 bases and 7 bases, there was a span of 11 bases. The CDR3: CASSTTNIQPQHF. The DNA of the CDR3 is TGTGCCAGTAGTACTACGAATATACAGCCCCAGCATTTT.

In this sample, this clonotype turned up many times. The chain carries TRBV29-1 and TRBJ2-5, with 7 bases lining up with TRBD2. The CDR3 loop spans 13 amino acids. V dropped 7 bases and J dropped 4; count of bases not matched to a gene: 9. Germline CDR1 SQVTM, CDR2 ANQGSEA. Written as DNA, the CDR3 is TGCAGCGATGGACTAGTCCTAGGAGAGACCCAGTACTTC. Encoded protein: CSDGLVLGETQYF. The full variable domain, in which reference TRBV29-1 and TRBJ2-5 provide the parts outside the CDR3, is SAVISQKPSRDICQRGTSLTIQCQVDSQVTMMFWYRQQPGQSLTLIATANQGSEATYESGFVIDKFPISRPNLTFSTLTVSNMSPEDSSIYLCSDGLVLGETQYFGPGTRLLVL.

This clonotype was observed once. The missing conserved phenylalanine or tryptophan at the end of this CDR3 makes a read error likely. Because the CDR3's place on the DNA is in doubt, the DNA is left out and the CDR3 is given as listed by TCRdb. The chain's CDR3 is CAISEWGGSSY. The chain joins TRBV10-3 to TRBJ2-1; TRBD1 is the table's D call and was not checked against the DNA. The CDR3 adds up to 11 amino acids, both ends counted. Germline CDR1 and CDR2: ENHRY and SYGVKD.

This clonotype was detected a few times. The rearrangement uses TRBV11-3 and TRBJ1-5, with a weak D call TRBD1 (5 bases). The CDR3 runs to 16 residues. Germline CDR1 reads SGHNT; CDR2 reads YENEEA. Trimming took 5 bases from V and 3 from J, leaving 17 bases between them. This CDR3 is CASSVLAGPANQPQHF. The DNA for the CDR3 is TGTGCCAGCAGCGTACTAGCGGGACCCGCCAATCAGCCCCAGCATTTT.

Ten or more counts support this clonotype. This rearrangement joins TRBV5-8 to TRBJ1-6, with D possibly TRBD1 on 5 matching bases. The germline gives CDR1 SGHTS, CDR2 YDEGEE. V shed 1 base and J shed 8 bases, with 7 bases lying between them. The CDR3 consists of 13 residues. The CDR3 region is CASSLLGDSPLHF. CDR3 DNA: TGTGCCAGCAGCTTGCTAGGGGATTCACCCCTCCACTTT.